The entry below gives a single T cell receptor beta chain sequence along with its context. This clonotype was seen a few times. No antigen is known for it. The record has no base qualities; no much larger clone is one base away. Preparation of the library involved RACE. The instrument given in TCRdb is NextSeq 500. During library preparation, unique molecular identifiers were attached to individual cDNA molecules so that TCRs could be counted in a quantitative, reproducible way. Each blood RNA sample was used to sequence both TCR alpha and TCR beta chains. The source study handled its data this way. Samples had a median of around 92,000 TCRs, with a range from roughly 20,000 to 690,600. V, J and CDR3 annotation of the TCR reads was carried out using the Decombinator software suite. For the PS versus PT1 abundance plots, all samples were subsampled to the same number of TCRs (28,000). Expanded TCRs were defined as absent before sensitization and observed at least eight times at the 2-week time point. TCRdb trimmed public reads at Q25 via fastp, called clones via MiXCR and kept in-frame beta chains. Entries are consolidated by CDR3 protein sequence, retaining the most common genes and DNA. For this entry, the V and J calls and clone size follow TCRdb and not the study's own pipeline. In this sample the table shows about 55,000 distinct CDR3 sequences, more than 9% of which occur a single time. The ten largest clones add up to roughly 1.7% of the sample.

The germline V gene sets CDR1 to KGHSH and CDR2 to LQKENI. The CDR3 spans 14 residues, from the cysteine through the phenylalanine. CDR3 DNA only is kept here, 42 bases in frame from base 1. Relative to germline, V is 4 bases shorter and J is 0 bases shorter, with 9 bases between their ends. The data originate from a study of human T cells and chemical hapten exposure (dated by TCRdb to about 2021). Looking at the study overall: For sensitization, 2% DPC in acetone was applied to a roughly 2 cm by roughly 2 cm area of upper inner arm skin. Patch tests used Finn chambers with 0.01% DPC on the upper back, scored after 6 days by International Contact Dermatitis Research Group standards. Libraries were pooled for sequencing, and per-sample TCR yields varied mainly because of small differences in library volumes within the pool. Blood samples were taken from patients before sensitization (week 0) and then at 2, 6 and about 24 weeks after DPC sensitization. Patients additionally received weekly therapeutic DPC doses to the scalp throughout the approximately 25-week study period. The patient cohort, mostly female, included alopecia areata with under or over 50% scalp involvement, alopecia totalis and alopecia universalis. Twenty-nine alopecia patients provided blood for TCR sequencing at one to four time points (pre-sensitization, 2, 6 and 24 weeks). This study followed changes in the peripheral blood TCR repertoire in vivo during primary and secondary sensitization of alopecia patients to the hapten diphenylcyclopropenone (DPC). What the research found in general, with its limitations: After repeated subsampling, changes were observed in the strength of the expansion versus patch-test correlation and in the threshold at which the correlation became significant. Significantly more large CDR3 similarity clusters were formed by expanded TCRs than by pre-sensitization or healthy control sets, consistent with antigen-driven responses. Patch test score was positively correlated with the number of PT1 expanded TCRs, with significance at thresholds 8, 16 and 32 but not at 4. Because every patient had alopecia, a presumed autoimmune disease, the patients' immune response might differ from that of healthy individuals. The number of TCRs above 1 in 1000 frequency did not change with DPC sensitization; there was no evidence of global repertoire structure alterations.

Explained via the paper, the time point label denotes: patch test 2, 6 weeks after DPC sensitization. In light of the paper, this sample's treatment or condition label describes: therapeutic diphenylcyclopropenone sensitization with weekly scalp DPC. Blood at each patch-test visit was drawn before the patch test was applied. To be eligible, patients had to be aged 18 to 70, diagnosed with alopecia and judged suitable for DPC therapy, while pregnant patients were excluded. Unfractionated whole blood was collected in Tempus Blood RNA tubes, and total RNA was extracted from that blood. Here the chain combines TRBV18 and TRBJ1-1; too little of a D gene remains to name it. This TCR came from a woman aged 50 to 60 with alopecia areata. Some clones in this sample may be carry-over from other donors' samples. The material was whole blood, obtained in connection with sensitization to the hapten diphenylcyclopropenone (DPC). The CDR3 is CASSRTSLNTEAFF. Here is the DNA: TGTGCCAGCTCACGAACATCCCTGAACACTGAAGCTTTCTTT.